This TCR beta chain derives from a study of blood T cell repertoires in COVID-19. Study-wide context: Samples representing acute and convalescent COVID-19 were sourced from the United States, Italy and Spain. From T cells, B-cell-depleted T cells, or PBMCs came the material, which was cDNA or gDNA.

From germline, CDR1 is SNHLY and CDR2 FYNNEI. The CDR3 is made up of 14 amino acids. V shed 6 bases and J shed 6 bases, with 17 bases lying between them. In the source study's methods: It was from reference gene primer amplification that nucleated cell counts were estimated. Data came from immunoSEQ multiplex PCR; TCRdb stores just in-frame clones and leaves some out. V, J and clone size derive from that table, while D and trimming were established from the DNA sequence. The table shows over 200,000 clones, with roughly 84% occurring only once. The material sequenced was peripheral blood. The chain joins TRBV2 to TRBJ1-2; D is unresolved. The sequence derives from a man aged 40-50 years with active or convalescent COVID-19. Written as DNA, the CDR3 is TGTGCCAGCAGGCCCGGGCCTGAGGAGGATGGCTACACCTTC. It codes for CASRPGPEEDGYTF.